The source of this TCR beta chain is a study of CD8 T cells in Susac syndrome. As for the study in general: When blood was collected, patients with Susac syndrome were therapy-naive, were taking corticosteroids, or were receiving intravenous immunoglobulin alone.

CD8+ and CD4+ blood T cells underwent TCR beta sequencing. With random hexamers, reverse transcription was performed on roughly 0.5 to 1 ug of RNA. TCRdb redid the calling of the immunoSEQ multiplex PCR reads with MiXCR, one entry per CDR3 protein. Of approximately 190,000 distinct CDR3 sequences in the sample, 91% were seen once. CDR1 and CDR2 (germline): SGHTA, FQGNSA. This CDR3 is built from 15 residues. With 5 bases removed from V and 3 bases from J, the gap between germline ends came to 13 bases. The chain couples TRBV7-2 to TRBJ2-2; possibly TRBD2 for D (7 bases). This clonotype was sampled from a human donor with Susac syndrome. The specimen was CD4+ T cells from PBMCs. The CDR3 sequence: CASSRAGAHTGELFF. Written as DNA, the CDR3 is TGTGCCAGCAGCCGGGCGGGGGCCCACACCGGGGAGCTGTTTTTT.